This record concerns one T cell receptor beta chain sequence. Its antigen is unknown. This sample was included in a study of T cell responses to AZD1222 COVID-19 vaccine. Notes on the study in general: At study baseline, merely over 5 AZD1222 recipients were seropositive. Repertoire collection took place solely once the T cell response had peaked. Clonal diversity was possibly underestimated; the donors were predominantly white British and more often female.

Produced via immunoSEQ multiplex PCR; TCRdb's table is partial and in-frame only. The sample lists roughly 120,000 clones, roughly 85% seen once, with 4.4% in the top ten. After removal of 4 bases from V and 0 bases from J, the junction contained 11 bases not matched to a gene. The CDR3 contains 18 residues. Germline loops: CDR1 SGHAT, CDR2 FQNNGV. This TCR was sampled from an adult who received the AZD1222 COVID-19 vaccine. V and J are TRBV11-2 and TRBJ2-3; 9 positions agree with TRBD2. The specimen was peripheral blood, collected 28 days after the second AZD1222 dose. The CDR3 loop is CASSWPSGEFISTDTQYF. The CDR3, as DNA: TGTGCCAGCAGCTGGCCTAGCGGGGAATTCATCAGCACAGATACGCAGTATTTT.